The present T cell receptor beta chain was sequenced within a study of cytotoxic CD8 clonotypes in ibrutinib-treated CLL. About the study: It was after a median around twelve months of treatment, range 6 to 36, that response samples were taken. Findings of the study overall: Pretreatment clonality was elevated relative to age-matched healthy donors and paralleled circulating CD8+ T-cell counts.

Comment on this clone: As yet, its antigen is unknown.

V gave up 7 bases and J gave up 0 bases; unmatched junction bases: 5. Germline values: CDR1 MNHNY, CDR2 SVGAGI (reference sequence). This CDR3 region has 14 residues. TCRdb's copy holds only in-frame clones and misses some; the assay was immunoSEQ multiplex PCR. The data show 270,000 or so clones, with approximately 79% seen just once and around 5.3% held by the top ten. The source of this sequence is a human donor with chronic lymphocytic leukemia. This chain connects TRBV6-6 to TRBJ1-1, with 7 positions matching TRBD1. Sequencing used PBMCs, obtained at disease progression, from a patient treated with ibrutinib. The CDR3 bases are TGTGCCAGCAACCAGGGGGGCATGAACACTGAAGCTTTCTTT. Its translation is CASNQGGMNTEAFF.